The rows below give T cell receptor beta chains drawn from one sample of a study of blood T cell repertoires in COVID-19. Sequencing was performed with immunoSEQ multiplex PCR; in TCRdb, only in-frame clones are kept and a portion is missing. The sample includes approximately 500,000 clones, 85% to 90% seen only once; the top ten take roughly 8.3%. Sequencing was carried out using peripheral blood. These receptors came from a woman aged 45 to 65 with COVID-19, enrolled during active disease. Each CDR3 is given with its conserved first and last residue.

TRBJ2-6	TRBV3-1/TRBV3-2	CASSQEQGAISSGANVLTF
TRBJ1-2	TRBV27	CASSPTGGNYGYTF
TRBJ1-1	TRBV6-5	CASSYAGGGPEAFF
TRBJ1-4	TRBV19	CASRLPGQVEEKLFF
TRBJ1-2	TRBV5-6	CASSPWTGTNYGYTF
TRBJ1-4	TRBV30	CAWSARGGVGEKLFF
TRBJ1-1	TRBV10-1	CASSESAGAGTEAFF
TRBJ1-1	TRBV12-3/TRBV12-4	CASRSQRNTEAFF
TRBJ2-7	TRBV9	CASSRVGAGEQYF
TRBJ1-6	TRBV5-6	CASSGGGNSPLHF
TRBJ1-2	TRBV27	CASSFRTGTNYGYTF
TRBJ1-2	TRBV2	CASSLRTGGSGGYTF
TRBJ1-4	TRBV6-5	CASSKTGPEKKLFF
TRBJ1-1	TRBV4-1	CASSQDGQKAFF
TRBJ2-3	TRBV11-3	CASSSRTSGADTQYF
TRBJ2-7	TRBV2	CASSEAPETGGSYEQYF
TRBJ2-3	TRBV21-1	CASSNVGPERGFCSDTQYF